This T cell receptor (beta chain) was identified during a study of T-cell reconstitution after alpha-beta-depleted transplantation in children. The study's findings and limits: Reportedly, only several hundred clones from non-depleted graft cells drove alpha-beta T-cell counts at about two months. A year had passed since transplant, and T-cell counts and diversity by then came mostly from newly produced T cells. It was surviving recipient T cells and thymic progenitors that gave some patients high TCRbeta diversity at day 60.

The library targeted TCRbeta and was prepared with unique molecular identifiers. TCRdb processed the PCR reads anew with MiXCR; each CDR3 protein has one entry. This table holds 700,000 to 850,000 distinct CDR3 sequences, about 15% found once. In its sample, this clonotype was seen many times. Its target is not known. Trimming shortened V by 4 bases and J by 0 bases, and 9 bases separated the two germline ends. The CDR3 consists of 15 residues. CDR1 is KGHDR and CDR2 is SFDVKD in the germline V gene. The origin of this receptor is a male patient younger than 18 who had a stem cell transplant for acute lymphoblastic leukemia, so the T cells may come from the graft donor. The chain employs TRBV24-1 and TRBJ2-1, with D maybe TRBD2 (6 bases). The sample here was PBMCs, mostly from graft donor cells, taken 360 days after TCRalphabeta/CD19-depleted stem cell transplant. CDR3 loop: CATSEGGNSYNEQFF. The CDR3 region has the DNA TGTGCCACCAGTGAGGGGGGAAACTCCTACAATGAGCAGTTCTTC.